Below are 19 T cell receptor beta chains sequenced from a single sample in a study of T-cell reconstitution after alpha-beta-depleted transplantation in children. It was with unique molecular identifiers that the TCRbeta library was prepared. From the PCR reads, TCRdb called clonotypes with MiXCR, one entry per CDR3 protein. Here the sample spans just over 950,000 distinct CDR3 sequences, roughly 29% being singletons. The sequencing here drew on PBMCs, mostly from graft donor cells, taken 360 days after TCRalphabeta/CD19-depleted stem cell transplant. These receptors were taken from a boy younger than two who had a stem cell transplant for SCID, so the T cells may come from the graft donor.

This clonotype was found a few times. This chain joins TRBV18 and TRBJ2-4; 10 nucleotides line up with TRBD1. V was pared by 5 bases and J by 7 bases, with 2 bases of the junction left unmatched. Germline CDR1 reads KGHSH; CDR2 reads LQKENI. This CDR3 is 13 amino acids long. For the CDR3, the DNA is TGTGCCAGCTCATCGGACAGGGGGAACATTCAGTACTTC. Translation: CASSSDRGNIQYF.

In its sample, this clonotype was seen many times. The rearrangement links TRBV11-2 to TRBJ2-7; D is ambiguous. Germline lookup yields CDR1 SGHAT and CDR2 FQNNGV. The length of the CDR3 is 14 residues. V was pared by 5 bases and J by 3 bases, with 14 bases between. CDR3 bases: TGTGCCAGCAGCACATTGGCCAGTTACTACGAGCAGTACTTC. Its translation is CASSTLASYYEQYF.

This CDR3 is CASTGLAGRTDTQYF. DNA of the CDR3: TGTGCCAGCACCGGACTAGCGGGACGCACAGATACGCAGTATTTT. This chain uses TRBV6-1 with TRBJ2-3; 12 bases agree with TRBD2. Trimming took 7 bases from V and 1 from J; bases not matched to a gene: 3. The CDR3 spans 15 residues. CDR1 is MNHNS and CDR2 is SASEGT in the germline V gene.

V is TRBV7-9 and J is TRBJ2-5; 10 bases are shared with TRBD2. Germline CDR1 reads SEHNR; CDR2 reads FQNEAQ (reference sequence). Trimming took 3 bases from V and 5 from J; bases not matched to a gene: 9. The CDR3 contains 16 residues. The CDR3 spells CASSFILAGNYETQYF. The CDR3 DNA reads as TGTGCCAGCAGCTTTATACTAGCGGGGAATTACGAGACCCAGTACTTC.

A few counts support this clonotype. The CDR3 is CSAGAGGPPDTQYF. DNA of the CDR3: TGCAGTGCGGGAGCGGGGGGGCCACCAGATACGCAGTATTTT. V gene TRBV20-1 combines with J gene TRBJ2-3; 10 bases are shared with TRBD2. J lost 4 bases, V lost 6 bases, and 7 bases had no gene match. Germline V lookup: CDR1 DFQATT, CDR2 SNEGSKA (reference sequence). The CDR3 extends over 14 amino acids.

The chain uses TRBV9 and TRBJ2-3; tentatively, D is TRBD1 or TRBD2 (6 bases each). The CDR3 spans 15 residues. CDR1 is SGDLS, CDR2 YYNGEE, per germline. The ends were cut back, 3 bases at V and 5 bases at J, with 16 bases in the middle. CDR3 sequence (DNA): TGTGCCAGCAGCGCTTCTCAGGGGAGGAGAGATACGCAGTATTTT. Translated, it gives CASSASQGRRDTQYF.

The chain employs TRBV3-1 and TRBJ2-7; D remains unclear. The CDR3 has 12 residues. The V end was cut by 0 bases, the J end by 6 bases, with 6 bases between. CDR1 is LGHDT and CDR2 is YNNKEL in the germline V gene (reference sequence). The CDR3 here is CASSQDLGEQYF. Written as DNA, the CDR3 is TGTGCCAGCAGCCAAGATCTAGGCGAGCAGTACTTC.

This chain uses TRBV5-1 with TRBJ2-2; D could derive from TRBD1 or TRBD2 (6 bases each). The CDR3 extends over 16 amino acids. V was trimmed by 5 bases and J by 0 bases, leaving 14 bases between them. Germline CDR1 SGHRS, CDR2 YFSETQ. The CDR3 region is CASRGGRTANTGELFF. In nucleotides, the CDR3 is TGCGCCAGCAGGGGAGGCCGGACAGCGAACACCGGGGAGCTGTTTTTT.

The chain combines TRBV12-3 or TRBV12-4 with TRBJ1-5; D remains ambiguous. This CDR3 is built from 13 residues. With 7 bases removed from V and 2 bases from J, the gap between germline ends came to 9 bases. Here the CDR3 DNA reads TGTGCCAGCAATGGCATGGGCAATCAGCCCCAGCATTTT. It is translated as CASNGMGNQPQHF.

CDR3 DNA sequence: TGTGCCAGCAGCCAAGTTCTAGAGGACACAGATACGCAGTATTTT. It codes for CASSQVLEDTDTQYF. The chain has TRBV3-1 and TRBJ2-3; D not resolved. The CDR3 is 15 residues long. Germline V CDR1 and CDR2: LGHDT, YNNKEL (reference sequence). The germline V and J ends were trimmed by 1 base and 2 bases, with 10 bases remaining between them.

The chain employs TRBV2 and TRBJ2-6, with unresolved D. The CDR3 loop spans 16 amino acids. Germline CDR1 is SNHLY and CDR2 is FYNNEI. V lost 5 bases, J lost 0 bases, and 11 bases lay in between. The CDR3 reads CASSPRSSSGANVLTF. For the CDR3, the DNA is TGTGCCAGCAGTCCCCGGTCCAGCTCTGGGGCCAACGTCCTGACTTTC.

The genes are TRBV7-8 and TRBJ2-5; no definite D call. Germline V gene lookup returns CDR1 SGHVS and CDR2 FQNEAQ. CDR3 length: 15 residues. V gave up 4 bases and J gave up 3 bases, with 15 bases separating them. The CDR3 DNA sequence: TGTGCCAGCAGCTCCAACGGACGTCGGGAAGAGACCCAGTACTTC. It codes for CASSSNGRREETQYF.

The chain uses TRBV10-3 and TRBJ2-1; D call uncertain. Trimming stripped 4 bases from V and 2 bases from J, with 15 bases between. Germline V gives CDR1 ENHRY, CDR2 SYGVKD. The CDR3 covers 16 residues. DNA for the CDR3: TGTGCCATCAGTGGCCCTCCCCAGACCACCTACAATGAGCAGTTCTTC. Amino acids: CAISGPPQTTYNEQFF.

This clonotype came up a few times. The chain recombines TRBV6-1 with TRBJ1-2, with D hard to call. This CDR3 is built from 15 residues. CDR1 MNHNS and CDR2 SASEGT come from the germline V gene. Trimming removed 4 bases at V and 0 bases at J, with 12 bases between. The CDR3 protein is CASSVYRAPNYGYTF. The DNA of the CDR3 is TGTGCCAGCAGTGTCTACAGAGCTCCTAACTATGGCTACACCTTC.

This clonotype was seen a handful of times. The chain joins TRBV10-3 to TRBJ2-5, with 8 bases that match TRBD1. J was trimmed by 5 bases and V by 6 bases; bases with no gene match: 8. Germline CDR1 reads ENHRY; CDR2 reads SYGVKD. This CDR3 region has 14 residues. CDR3 sequence: CAISATGGKETQYF. CDR3 DNA sequence: TGTGCCATCAGCGCTACAGGGGGGAAGGAGACCCAGTACTTC.

The rearrangement uses TRBV3-1 and TRBJ1-1; the D gene is possibly TRBD1 (5 bases). Germline V gene data show CDR1 as LGHDT and CDR2 as YNNKEL (reference sequence). The CDR3 is made up of 15 amino acids. V was trimmed by 5 bases and J by 0 bases, leaving 13 bases between them. This CDR3 reads CASSEGFYVNTEAFF. The CDR3 coding sequence is TGTGCCAGCAGCGAGGGGTTCTATGTGAACACTGAAGCTTTCTTT.

The chain recombines TRBV7-9 with TRBJ2-7, with no clear D. The germline V gene has CDR1 SEHNR and CDR2 FQNEAQ (reference sequence). The CDR3 totals 17 residues. Trimming pared 4 bases from V and 3 bases from J, leaving 22 bases between. The CDR3 loop is CASSSGSHPEDYYEQYF. The CDR3 DNA sequence: TGTGCCAGCAGCTCGGGTAGTCACCCGGAAGATTACTACGAGCAGTACTTC.

This clonotype was seen more than once but under ten times. The V and J genes are TRBV6-1 and TRBJ2-6, with a tentative D call TRBD1 (5 bases). This CDR3 is 15 amino acids long. Per germline, CDR1 MNHNS and CDR2 SASEGT. Trimming removed 6 bases from V and 0 bases from J, with 9 bases in between. As DNA, the CDR3 is TGTGCCAGCAGCTCGACAGTCTCTGGGGCCAACGTCCTGACTTTC. Translation: CASSSTVSGANVLTF.

The chain carries TRBV5-6 and TRBJ1-5; D ambiguous. V gave up 3 bases and J gave up 5 bases, with 6 bases separating them. Per germline, CDR1 SGHDT and CDR2 YYEEEE. The CDR3 is made up of 12 amino acids. The CDR3 loop reads CASSSGHQPQHF. Here the CDR3 DNA reads TGTGCCAGCAGCTCGGGCCATCAGCCCCAGCATTTT.